Listed below are T cell receptor beta chains from one sample, sequenced in a study of Ad26.COV2.S vaccination and SARS-CoV-2 variants. Produced via immunoSEQ multiplex PCR; TCRdb's table is partial and in-frame only. The sample lists roughly 680,000 clones; more than 80% were seen once. The sequencing used peripheral blood, collected in a trial of Ad26.COV2.S vaccine versus placebo. The receptors were sampled from a person aged 18-65 years who received the Ad26.COV2.S COVID-19 vaccine or a placebo. CDR3s include the opening cysteine and the closing phenylalanine or tryptophan. Each record gives: V gene, J gene, CDR3 protein.

TRBV6-5	TRBJ2-5	CASSYRLGRETQYF
TRBV19	TRBJ2-3	CASSRRTSETTDTQYF
TRBV2	TRBJ2-1	CASSGNRARDLARGSYNEQFF
TRBV11-2	TRBJ2-7	CARSGGRAYEQYF
TRBV9	TRBJ2-5	CASSVSEFQETQYF
TRBV10-3	TRBJ2-7	CAIRGLASVEQYF
TRBV4-1	TRBJ2-4	CASSQEEIRAKNIQYF
TRBV6-5	TRBJ2-1	CASSLNNEQFF
TRBV6-4	TRBJ1-1	CASSDPPDNTEAFF
TRBV10-3	TRBJ1-4	CAISESGWSHGKLFF
TRBV20-1	TRBJ2-5	CSASRPTSGILETQYF
TRBV5-1	TRBJ2-3	CASKTGGAGTDTQYF
TRBV5-5	TRBJ2-6	CASSLVGTSGLSGANVLTF
TRBV29-1	TRBJ1-2	CSVEDSAGWGYGYTF
TRBV9	TRBJ1-5	CASSGGTGSNQPQHF
TRBV14	TRBJ2-2	CASSQGGLNTGELFF
TRBV6-5	TRBJ2-7	CASNSGASYEQYF
TRBV7-9	TRBJ2-3	CASSLPSEAGDGDTQYF
TRBV12-5	TRBJ2-3	CASGLWAGTTSTDTQYF
TRBV3-1/TRBV3-2	TRBJ1-1	CASSQNREAFF
TRBV7-2	TRBJ2-2	CASSLFGTENTGELFF
TRBV5-6	TRBJ2-5	CASSLALGTSGILEGTQYF
TRBV12-3/TRBV12-4	TRBJ1-1	CASSLDGTEAFF
TRBV7-2	TRBJ1-2	CASSSYGGNGYTF
TRBV29-1	TRBJ2-7	CSVEGLGTRPYEQYF
TRBV3-1/TRBV3-2	TRBJ2-6	CASSQVGQGTGANVLTF
TRBV3-1/TRBV3-2	TRBJ1-2	CASTGDNLKIQGYTF
TRBV25-1	TRBJ1-4	CASSEWEGGTNEKLFF
TRBV7-2	TRBJ1-2	CASSLEAQRANYGYTF
TRBV15	TRBJ2-2	CATSREASGTGELFF
TRBV19	TRBJ2-1	CASSIFGTYNEQFF
TRBV18	TRBJ2-7	CASSPSRLEQYF
TRBV15	TRBJ1-1	CATSKGDGTGLMNTEAFF
TRBV19	TRBJ1-2	CASSNRQGEGYTF
TRBV2	TRBJ1-6	CARRVLTNSPLHF
TRBV19	TRBJ2-1	CASSIASTVSPWYEQFF
TRBV19	TRBJ1-2	CASRDGPSPIYGYTF
TRBV30	TRBJ1-6	CAWNVLNSPLHF
TRBV5-4	TRBJ2-1	CASSLVAFDEQFF
TRBV7-6	TRBJ1-5	CASSLDTGVGQPQHF
TRBV7-2	TRBJ1-1	CASSPRQGAEAFF
TRBV4-3	TRBJ1-1	CASSRFRASGTEAFF
TRBV15	TRBJ1-4	CATSRDGRDNEKLFF
TRBV20-1	TRBJ2-3	CSASLHSSDTQYF
TRBV18	TRBJ2-7	CASSPLVGTYEQYF